This T cell receptor beta chain was identified during a study of blood T cell repertoires in COVID-19. Study information: There were acute and convalescent COVID-19 samples, and they came from the United States, Italy and Spain.

In the study's own analysis: Amplification of reference gene primers was used by the study to estimate nucleated cell counts. The protocol was immunoSEQ multiplex PCR, while the TCRdb copy is restricted to in-frame clones and leaves out a portion. V, J and clone size are those of that table, while D and trimming were read from the DNA. Seen here are 95,000 to 120,000 clones, approximately 80% observed once, and the top ten hold approximately 8.1%. The length of the CDR3 is 13 residues. Trimming took off 4 bases at V and 5 bases at J, with 9 bases between the two ends. Sequenced input: peripheral blood. J is TRBJ2-1 and V is TRBV12-3 or TRBV12-4, with TRBD2 as a possible D gene (6 bases). This receptor was identified in a woman aged 40 to 49 with acute or convalescent COVID-19. DNA for the CDR3: TGTGCCAGCAGTTCGACGGGGGACAATGAGCAGTTCTTC. Encoded protein: CASSSTGDNEQFF.